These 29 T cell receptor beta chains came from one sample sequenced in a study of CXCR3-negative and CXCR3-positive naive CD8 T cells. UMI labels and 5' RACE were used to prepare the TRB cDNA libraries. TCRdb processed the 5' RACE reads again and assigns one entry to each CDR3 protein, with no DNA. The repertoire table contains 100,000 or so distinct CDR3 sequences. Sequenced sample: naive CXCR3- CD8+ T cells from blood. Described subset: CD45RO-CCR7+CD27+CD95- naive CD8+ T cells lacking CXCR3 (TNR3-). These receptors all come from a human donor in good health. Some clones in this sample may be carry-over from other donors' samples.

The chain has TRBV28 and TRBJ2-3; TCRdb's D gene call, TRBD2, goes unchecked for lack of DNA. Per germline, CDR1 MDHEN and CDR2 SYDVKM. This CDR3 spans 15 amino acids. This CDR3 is CASSLQGLRTDTQYF.

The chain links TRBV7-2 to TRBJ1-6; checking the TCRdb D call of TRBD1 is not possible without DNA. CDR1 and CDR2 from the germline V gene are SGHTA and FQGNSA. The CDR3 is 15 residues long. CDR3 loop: CASSLDGDAASPLHF.

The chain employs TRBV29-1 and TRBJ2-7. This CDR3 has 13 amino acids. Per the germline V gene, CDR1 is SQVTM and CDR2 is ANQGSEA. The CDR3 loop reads CSVEKGNPYEQYF.

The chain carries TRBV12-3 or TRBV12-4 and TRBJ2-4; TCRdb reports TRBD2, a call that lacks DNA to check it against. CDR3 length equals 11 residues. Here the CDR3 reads CATGEGNIQYF.

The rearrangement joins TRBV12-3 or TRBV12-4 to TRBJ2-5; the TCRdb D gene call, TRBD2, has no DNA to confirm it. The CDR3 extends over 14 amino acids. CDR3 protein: CASSFGGLGETQYF.

The CDR3: CASSPPFGYTF. V is TRBV7-9 and J is TRBJ1-2; TCRdb's D call, TRBD1, is unchecked because there is no DNA. The CDR3 sequence is 11 residues long. Germline V gives CDR1 SEHNR, CDR2 FQNEAQ (reference sequence).

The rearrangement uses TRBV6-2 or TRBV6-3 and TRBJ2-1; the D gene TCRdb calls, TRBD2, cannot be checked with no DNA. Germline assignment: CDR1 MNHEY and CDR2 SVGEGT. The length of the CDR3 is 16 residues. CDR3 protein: CASRGRGALSYNEQFF.

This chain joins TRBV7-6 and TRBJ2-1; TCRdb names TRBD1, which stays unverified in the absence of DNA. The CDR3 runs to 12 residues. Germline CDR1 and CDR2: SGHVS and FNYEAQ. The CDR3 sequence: CASSSVGGEQFF. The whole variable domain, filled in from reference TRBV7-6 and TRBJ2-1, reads GAGVSQSPRYKVTKRGQDVALRCDPISGHVSLYWYRQALGQGPEFLTYFNYEAQQDKSGLPNDRFSAERPEGSISTLTIQRTEQRDSAMYRCASSSVGGEQFFGPGTRLTVL.

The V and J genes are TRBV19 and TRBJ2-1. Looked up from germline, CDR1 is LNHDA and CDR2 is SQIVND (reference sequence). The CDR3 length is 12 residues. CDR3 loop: CASSIGPQEQFF.

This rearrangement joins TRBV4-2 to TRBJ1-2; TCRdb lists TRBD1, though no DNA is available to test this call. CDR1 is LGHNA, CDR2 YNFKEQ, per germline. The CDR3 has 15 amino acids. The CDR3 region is CASSQEGDRGYGYTF.

The CDR3: CASSLWKGVLSYEQYF. The V and J genes are TRBV28 and TRBJ2-7; TCRdb designates TRBD1, a call that cannot be tested without DNA. This CDR3 contains 16 residues. Germline assignment: CDR1 MDHEN and CDR2 SYDVKM.

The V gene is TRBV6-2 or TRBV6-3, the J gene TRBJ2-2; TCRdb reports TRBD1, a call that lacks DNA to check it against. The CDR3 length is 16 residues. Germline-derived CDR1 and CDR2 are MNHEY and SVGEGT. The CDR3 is CASSAHRVPITGELFF.

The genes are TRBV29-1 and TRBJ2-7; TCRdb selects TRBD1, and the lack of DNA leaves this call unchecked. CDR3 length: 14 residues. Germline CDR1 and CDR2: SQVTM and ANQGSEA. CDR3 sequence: CSVEEMGGNYEQYF.

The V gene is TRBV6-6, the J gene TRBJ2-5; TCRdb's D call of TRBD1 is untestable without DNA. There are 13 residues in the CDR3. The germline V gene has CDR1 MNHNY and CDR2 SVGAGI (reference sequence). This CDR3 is CATQGTRGETQYF.

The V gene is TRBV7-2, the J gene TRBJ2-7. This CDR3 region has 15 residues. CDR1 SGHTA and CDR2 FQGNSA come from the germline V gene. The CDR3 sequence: CASSLEPATTYEQYF.

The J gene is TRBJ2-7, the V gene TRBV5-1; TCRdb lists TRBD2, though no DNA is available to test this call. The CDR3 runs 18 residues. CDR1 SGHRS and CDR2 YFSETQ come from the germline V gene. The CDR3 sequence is CASKPGLAGDVSYNEQFF.

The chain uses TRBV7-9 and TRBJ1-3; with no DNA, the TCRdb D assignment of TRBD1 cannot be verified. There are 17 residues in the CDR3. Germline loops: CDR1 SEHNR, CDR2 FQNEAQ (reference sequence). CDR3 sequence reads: CASPFPPDSHSGNTIYF. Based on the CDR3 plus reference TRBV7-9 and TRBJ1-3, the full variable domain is DTGVSQNPRHKITKRGQNVTFRCDPISEHNRLYWYRQTLGQGPEFLTYFQNEAQLEKSRLLSDRFSAERPKGSFSTLEIQRTEQGDSAMYLCASPFPPDSHSGNTIYFGEGSWLTVV.

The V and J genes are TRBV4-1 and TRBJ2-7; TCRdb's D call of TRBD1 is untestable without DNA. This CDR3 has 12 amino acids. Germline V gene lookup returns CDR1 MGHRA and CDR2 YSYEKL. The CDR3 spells CASTGFSYEQYF.

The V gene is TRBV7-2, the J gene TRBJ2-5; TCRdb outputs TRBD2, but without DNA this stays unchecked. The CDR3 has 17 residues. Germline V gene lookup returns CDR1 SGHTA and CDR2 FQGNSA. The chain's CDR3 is CASSPSKAGGLQETQYF.

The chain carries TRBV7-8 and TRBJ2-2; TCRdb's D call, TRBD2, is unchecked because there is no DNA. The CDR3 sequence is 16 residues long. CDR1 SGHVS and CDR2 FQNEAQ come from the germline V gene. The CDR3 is CASSPSAGANTGELFF.

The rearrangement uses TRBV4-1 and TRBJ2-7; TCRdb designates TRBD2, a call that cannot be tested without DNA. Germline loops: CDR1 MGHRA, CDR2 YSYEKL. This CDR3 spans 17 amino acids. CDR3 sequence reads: CASSQDSHRGLGYEQYF.

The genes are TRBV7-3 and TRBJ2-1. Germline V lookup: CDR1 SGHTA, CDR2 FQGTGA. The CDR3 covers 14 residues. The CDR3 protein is CASSLTGDYDEQFF.

CDR3 loop: CASSYSETSGYEQYF. The chain couples TRBV6-6 to TRBJ2-7; TCRdb indicates TRBD2, and absent DNA this call remains unverified. This CDR3 contains 15 residues. CDR1 is MNHNY, CDR2 SVGAGI, per germline (reference sequence).

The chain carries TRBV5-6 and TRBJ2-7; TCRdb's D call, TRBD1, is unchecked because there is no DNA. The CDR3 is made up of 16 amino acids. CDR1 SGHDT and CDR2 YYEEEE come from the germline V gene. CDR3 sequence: CASSWSGQGASYEQYF.

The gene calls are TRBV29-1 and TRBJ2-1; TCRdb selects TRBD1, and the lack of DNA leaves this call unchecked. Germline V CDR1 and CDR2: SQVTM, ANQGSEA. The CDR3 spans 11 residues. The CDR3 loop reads CSVRLGREQFF.

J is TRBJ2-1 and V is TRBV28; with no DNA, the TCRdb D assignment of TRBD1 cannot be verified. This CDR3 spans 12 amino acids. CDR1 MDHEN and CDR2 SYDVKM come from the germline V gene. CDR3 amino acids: CASSEQGLDLFF.

This CDR3 is CSVPGQGFGEQYF. The chain recombines TRBV29-1 with TRBJ2-7; the TCRdb D gene call, TRBD1, has no DNA to confirm it. CDR3 size: 13 residues. Germline V lookup: CDR1 SQVTM, CDR2 ANQGSEA.

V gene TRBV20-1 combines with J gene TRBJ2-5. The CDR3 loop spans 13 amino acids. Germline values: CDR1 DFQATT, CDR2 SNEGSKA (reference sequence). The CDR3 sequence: CSAREVGQETQYF.

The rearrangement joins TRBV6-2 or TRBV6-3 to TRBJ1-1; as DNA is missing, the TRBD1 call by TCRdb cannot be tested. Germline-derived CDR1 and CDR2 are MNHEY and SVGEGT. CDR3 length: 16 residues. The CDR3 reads CASSYLPGATNTEAFF.